This T cell receptor beta chain came from a study of T cell responses to AZD1222 COVID-19 vaccine. Study-wide results and caveats: Increased Spike-specific TCR breadth and depth were observed after two AZD1222 doses. Only 5 or 6 AZD1222 recipients were seropositive at baseline. In a largely white British group with more females than males, clonal diversity was possibly underestimated.

Only in-frame clones appear in the TCRdb table, and some are missing; sequencing was by immunoSEQ multiplex PCR. Here the sample spans over 95,000 clones, roughly nine tenths being singletons. From germline, CDR1 is KGHSH and CDR2 LQKENI. CDR3 size: 16 residues. Trimming shortened V by 2 bases and J by 0 bases, and 13 bases separated the two germline ends. This clone was counted a single time. Its antigen is still unknown. The chain carries TRBV18 and TRBJ1-1; D is unresolved. This sequence originates from an adult in good health. Sequencing used peripheral blood, obtained on day 0 of AZD1222 vaccination. This chain's CDR3 is CASSPNNPFMNTEAFF. The DNA of the CDR3 is TGTGCCAGCTCACCAAATAATCCATTCATGAACACTGAAGCTTTCTTT.